The TCR beta chain under discussion was sequenced for a study of cytomegalovirus exposure and HLA in healthy donors (dated by TCRdb to about 2017). Regarding the research as a whole: According to an earlier analysis of a few hundred of the donors, about 179 million T cells yielded 117 million unique TCR beta sequences and more than 250 Gb of sequence data. HLA typing included class I and class II loci at four-digit resolution. Across approximately 400 genotyped donors of the cohort, an average of about 200,000 unique TCR beta nucleotide sequences per donor were sequenced, and 15% to 20% of those sequences were non-productive. Several DR-DQ haplotypes were handled as single units for association and clustering because linkage in the cohort was strong. The aim of the study was to test whether cataloging public T cell receptors could identify signatures of past pathogen exposure. Of the roughly 400 genotyped donors, about 84% fell in the genetic ancestry cluster associated with self-reported Caucasian donors. To predict cytomegalovirus infection status, the study brought together high-throughput TCR immunosequencing, statistical association of individual TCRs with disease status, and machine learning. A later analysis re-examined previously published TCR beta repertoires from over 500 donors and added high-resolution HLA genotyping to investigate patterns of TCR occurrence. Along with the approximately 700-subject first cohort, a separate validation cohort of 120 different subjects was used. The later analysis used no new phenotypic data to find candidate immune exposures, relying instead on TCR beta sequences and their occurrence across donors. Alongside the repertoire data, information on donor age, sex, ethnicity and CMV serostatus was compiled. To decide whether each TCR beta V gene segment behaved as functional or pseudogenic, an earlier analysis of approximately 620 of the donors relied on high-throughput TCR beta sequencing. Genome-wide SNP genotypes for about 65% of the roughly 670 donors were used in a later genetic analysis, which treated that subset as a discovery cohort. Typing coverage varied by locus: about 620-630 donors for A, B, C, DRB1 and DQB1; more than 500 for DQA1; more than 600 for DPA1; some 470 for DPB1. Every discovery cohort repertoire had been produced on one sequencing platform. The study used immunosequencing to profile the T cell repertoires of some 600 subjects and linked those repertoires to cytomegalovirus serostatus. An early release covering approximately 600 HLA-typed donors comprised about 300 gigabases of sequencing data and around 80 million unique TCR sequences.

Receptors were amplified or captured by the immunoSEQ multiplex PCR assay. For the multiplex PCR, a mixture combining 60 forward primers for TCR Vbeta segments and 13 reverse primers for TCR Jbeta segments was used. The CDR3 region of rearranged TCR beta genes was amplified from genomic DNA by a multiplex PCR assay. The amplified TCR beta libraries were sequenced on the Illumina HiSeq System as 87-base-pair reads. The original pipeline was this. In a later analysis, tens of millions of unique TCR beta chains were counted across the 500 to 700 repertoires, and about 9.9 million of these chains were shared by at least two donors. A nearest-neighbor algorithm error-corrected the raw reads and collapsed the reads into unique sequences, merging closely related sequences to remove PCR and sequencing errors. V, D and J gene segments were assigned by aligning CDR3 sequences to IMGT reference sequences. Each retained sequence needed at least a six-nucleotide match to both a V gene segment and a J gene segment. A rearrangement was called productive if the CDR3 had no stop codons and remained in frame with V and J, and every other rearrangement was called non-productive. Following IMGT convention, CDR3 was defined as the stretch from the second conserved V-encoded cysteine to the conserved J-encoded phenylalanine. In an earlier analysis of approximately 590 of the donors, sequences lacking an unambiguous match to a single V gene segment were excluded. In an earlier analysis of a few hundred of the donors, V segments were called functional above 56.7% productive rearrangements and were called segregating when the between-donor standard deviation exceeded 5%. To diagnose cytomegalovirus status from the catalog of TCR beta chain sequences, a statistical classification framework was built. In a later analysis, V and J genes were assigned by comparing TCR nucleotide sequences against IMGT/GENE-DB human TR gene sequences. Using the TCRdist pipeline, a later analysis assigned CDR3 sequences along with most-parsimonious VDJ recombination scenarios. In a later analysis, each TCR beta chain was defined by its CDR3 amino acid sequence together with its V-gene family, and reads lacking a unique V-gene family were excluded. As a way to deal with suspected cross-contamination and a sequencing artifact, a later analysis dropped approximately 590 nucleotide sequences that were highly shared and had low generation probability. In a later analysis, a clonal expansion index was calculated for each public chain from normalized within-repertoire ranks of inferred template counts. In a later analysis, generation probabilities were computed with a VDJ recombination model fitted to out-of-frame rearrangements, and the resulting probabilities were checked against IGoR. In a later analysis, TCR-TCR, TCR-HLA and TCR-CMV co-occurrence was scored with hypergeometric tests, and a repertoire-size bias correction was applied to TCR pairs. To estimate false discovery rates, a later analysis permuted the HLA or CMV assignments 20 times. In a later analysis, co-occurring TCRs were grouped using DBSCAN, with TCRdist sequence similarity added in when clustering inside HLA-allele-positive subsets. Repertoires with fewer than 30,000 or more than 120,000 public chains were left out of co-occurrence clustering, as were roughly five repertoires with anomalous nucleotide sharing. TCRdb took over this immuneACCESS table, retaining in-frame rearrangements with V and J assigned. Such tables are incomplete; in checked studies, under half of the missing clones stem from an unresolved V gene, and the remainder is unexplained. V and J calls and clone size are those listed in that table; D and trimming were worked out from the DNA. The sample table holds 70,000 or so clones, of which around 82% were seen once. The ten largest clonotypes hold roughly 7.8% of the sample.

For CDR1 and CDR2, the germline V gene (reference sequence) lists LNHDA and SQIVND. The CDR3 holds 13 amino acids from the cysteine to the phenylalanine. The sequence is cut down to CDR3 DNA, 39 bases in frame from base 1. With regard to this clone: Its antigen remains unidentified. A read error may produce the germline difference seen at one junction end.

The cohort was made up of 500 to 850 healthy bone marrow donors. All cohort members were sampled while nominally healthy, although unrecorded immune exposures were likely present. The donor tested CMV seropositive, placing the donor among the 250 to 350 seropositive members of the cohort. A peripheral blood sample was provided by each donor, and peripheral blood mononuclear cells were used for TCR beta sequencing. The Qiagen DNeasy Blood Extraction Kit was used to extract genomic DNA from the blood cell samples. The investigation overall reported the following: A group of highly shared sequence variants was considered likely to be a technical artifact of the sequencing pipeline. Linkage disequilibrium might explain the correlated functional status among segregating V segments, but an unknown experimental factor could not be excluded. Roughly uniform sequencing depth across donors was assumed in presence/absence analyses, although this assumption may not hold. According to a later analysis, parvovirus B19, influenza, CMV and Epstein-Barr virus appeared linked to several top co-occurrence clusters. According to the authors, the approach could potentially be generalized to other disease states and immunological phenotypes. In a later analysis, HLA-associated TCR beta chains were found to be more clonally expanded and to have lower generation probabilities than equally common non-associated chains. The earlier analysis of fewer than 750 of the donors excluded over 15 rarely observed V segments, including chromosome 9 orphons, because counts were too low. Because HLA typing was unavailable for some donors at each locus, only the typed subset was used in association tests. According to a later analysis, most CMV-associated TCR beta chains appeared to be HLA-restricted, and the HLA associations seemed to be driven largely by CMV exposure. Some IMGT-functional V segments, including TRBV6-2 and TRBV6-3, could not be distinguished by the 87-base-pair reads and were therefore excluded. In a later analysis, the rate of TCR association differed among HLA loci, with DRB1 alleles having the most associated TCRs and HLA-C alleles having the fewest. A few of the identified cytomegalovirus-associated TCR beta chains were confirmed in vitro to be specific for cytomegalovirus antigens. In an earlier analysis of 587 of the donors, most TCR beta V segments appeared in productive rearrangements about 90% or about 30% of the time, broadly matching IMGT annotations. For the cohort, immune exposure information was limited to CMV serostatus. In a later genetic analysis, fewer N-insertions in productive TCRs were reported among donors in an Asian-associated ancestry cluster than the roughly 700-donor mean. In a later genetic analysis, a missense DCLRE1C variant was associated with V-gene and J-gene trimming of TCR beta chains, and the association was replicated in an independent cohort. A total of fewer than 200 TCR beta chains were listed by the study as associated with cytomegalovirus. When HLA alleles, especially DR and DQ, strongly co-occurred, TCR associations were difficult to assign to individual alleles. In a later analysis, some 17,000 TCR beta sequences were associated with specific HLA alleles at a false discovery rate of 0.05. A further reported finding was that TCR beta sequences accurately predicted the HLA-A and HLA-B alleles for most subjects in the first cohort. This cohort had only TCR beta chains sequenced, and the lack of alpha or paired-chain data limited which features could be detected. Cytomegalovirus status was reported to be diagnosed by the classifier with high specificity and sensitivity in both the original and validation cohorts. Across donors, most TCR sequences were observed very rarely, whereas some public TCRs were present in many individuals.

Here the chain combines TRBV19 and TRBJ1-1; TRBD1 is a weak D gene call, 5 bases matching. The sequence was collected from a man aged 18-30 years in good health and CMV-seropositive. Sequences were obtained from PBMCs. The nucleotides are TGTGCCAGTAGTATTACAGGTAACACGGAAGCTTTCTTT. Its translation is CASSITGNTEAFF.